Listed below are T cell receptor beta chains from one sample, sequenced in a study of T cell changes during pregnancy in multiple sclerosis. The method was immunoSEQ multiplex PCR; TCRdb's version includes in-frame clones alone and lacks a portion of them. The table records about 61,000 clones, over 80% of them present only once. This specimen was peripheral blood, taken in the first trimester of pregnancy. The receptor source for this set is a female donor in good health, enrolled as a control in a pregnancy study. The CDR3 runs from the conserved cysteine through the conserved F or W. Fields, in order: J gene, clone size, V gene, D gene, CDR3 DNA, CDR3 protein. The D gene is left open where the match is weak. Expanded clones are given a class, and other clones once, few, many or no size at all.

j_call: TRBJ1-1
clone_size: NA
v_call: TRBV12-5
d_call: NA
cdr3_nt: TGTGCTAGTGGCCGAAACGTCGGCACTGAAGCTTTCTTT
cdr3_aa: CASGRNVGTEAFF

j_call: TRBJ1-6
clone_size: NA
v_call: TRBV7-9
d_call: TRBD1
cdr3_nt: TGTGCCAGCAGCTTAGAAAGGACAGGGGGATCACCCCTCCACTTT
cdr3_aa: CASSLERTGGSPLHF

j_call: TRBJ2-7
clone_size: NA
v_call: TRBV19
d_call: NA
cdr3_nt: TGTGCCAGTAGTCCGACTACATTCCCCGACGAGCAGTACTTC
cdr3_aa: CASSPTTFPDEQYF

j_call: TRBJ2-1
clone_size: NA
v_call: TRBV4-3
d_call: TRBD2
cdr3_nt: TGCGCCAGCAGCCAAGATTTATCAGGCCTAGCGGGGCCGAGCACGTTCTTC
cdr3_aa: CASSQDLSGLAGPSTFF

j_call: TRBJ2-2
clone_size: NA
v_call: TRBV9
d_call: TRBD2
cdr3_nt: TGTGCCAGCAGCGGGACTAGCGGGGGGGTTCTGTCCGGGGAGCTGTTTTTT
cdr3_aa: CASSGTSGGVLSGELFF

j_call: TRBJ1-1
clone_size: NA
v_call: TRBV6-5
d_call: NA
cdr3_nt: TGTGCCAGCAGTACGCGATTGAACACTGAAGCTTTCTTT
cdr3_aa: CASSTRLNTEAFF

j_call: TRBJ1-1
clone_size: NA
v_call: TRBV2
d_call: NA
cdr3_nt: TGTGCCAGCAGCGCGAAATGGCCGGACAGTTTGGCTTGGGGCACTGAAGCTTTCTTT
cdr3_aa: CASSAKWPDSLAWGTEAFF

j_call: TRBJ2-1
clone_size: NA
v_call: TRBV2
d_call: NA
cdr3_nt: TGTGCCAGCGACTTCGAGAGCTCCTACAATGAGCAGTTCTTC
cdr3_aa: CASDFESSYNEQFF

j_call: TRBJ2-1
clone_size: NA
v_call: TRBV27
d_call: NA
cdr3_nt: TGTGCCAGCAGTTTAGCGGGCTCCAGGGGTGAGCAGTTCTTC
cdr3_aa: CASSLAGSRGEQFF

j_call: TRBJ1-1
clone_size: NA
v_call: TRBV11-2
d_call: NA
cdr3_nt: TGTGCCAGTAGAACTACAGGGTCGAACACTGAAGCTTTCTTT
cdr3_aa: CASRTTGSNTEAFF

j_call: TRBJ2-2
clone_size: once
v_call: TRBV2
d_call: TRBD2
cdr3_nt: TGTGCCAGCGGAAGCGGGGCCACCGGGGAGCTGTTTTTT
cdr3_aa: CASGSGATGELFF

j_call: TRBJ1-6
clone_size: few
v_call: TRBV4-3
d_call: NA
cdr3_nt: TGCGCCAGCAGCCAAGATGGCCAGGGGCGTTCACCCCTCCACTTT
cdr3_aa: CASSQDGQGRSPLHF

j_call: TRBJ1-1
clone_size: NA
v_call: TRBV7-9
d_call: NA
cdr3_nt: TGTGCCAGCAGCCAAAGCAGGACAGTGGGTGAAGCTTTCTTT
cdr3_aa: CASSQSRTVGEAFF

j_call: TRBJ2-7
clone_size: NA
v_call: TRBV11-3
d_call: NA
cdr3_nt: TGTGCCAGCAGCTTAGATCCTATTCGCGAGCAGTACTTC
cdr3_aa: CASSLDPIREQYF

j_call: TRBJ1-2
clone_size: few
v_call: TRBV6-1
d_call: NA
cdr3_nt: TGTGCCAGCAGTGAACTGTCCTATGGCTACACCTTC
cdr3_aa: CASSELSYGYTF

j_call: TRBJ2-1
clone_size: NA
v_call: TRBV5-1
d_call: TRBD2
cdr3_nt: TGCGCCAGCAGCTTAGGGACTAGCGGGGTCTACAATGAGCAGTTCTTC
cdr3_aa: CASSLGTSGVYNEQFF

j_call: TRBJ2-2
clone_size: NA
v_call: TRBV2
d_call: NA
cdr3_nt: TGTGCCAGCACCCTACAGGGCGCAGGCACCGGGGAGCTGTTTTTT
cdr3_aa: CASTLQGAGTGELFF

j_call: TRBJ1-2
clone_size: NA
v_call: TRBV4-2
d_call: TRBD1
cdr3_nt: TGTGCCAGCAGCCAAGGGGGACAGGGAACTGGCTACACCTTC
cdr3_aa: CASSQGGQGTGYTF

j_call: TRBJ2-7
clone_size: few
v_call: TRBV5-4
d_call: TRBD1
cdr3_nt: TGTGCCAGCAGCATACAGGGGGACGAGCAGTACTTC
cdr3_aa: CASSIQGDEQYF

j_call: TRBJ1-4
clone_size: NA
v_call: TRBV5-4
d_call: NA
cdr3_nt: TGTGCCAGCAGCCCGTGGGGGGAAGATCCTGAAAAACTGTTTTTT
cdr3_aa: CASSPWGEDPEKLFF

j_call: TRBJ2-3
clone_size: NA
v_call: TRBV27
d_call: TRBD2
cdr3_nt: TGTGCCAGCAGTGCGAGGGGTAGCGGGGGAAGGACAGATACGCAGTATTTT
cdr3_aa: CASSARGSGGRTDTQYF

j_call: TRBJ2-2
clone_size: NA
v_call: TRBV2
d_call: TRBD2
cdr3_nt: TGTGCCAGCAGGAGACTAGCGGCGAACACCGGGGAGCTGTTTTTT
cdr3_aa: CASRRLAANTGELFF

j_call: TRBJ1-5
clone_size: NA
v_call: TRBV5-6
d_call: TRBD1
cdr3_nt: TGTGCCAGCAGCTTGGGGGCCGGGACAGCTAGCAATCAGCCCCAGCATTTT
cdr3_aa: CASSLGAGTASNQPQHF

j_call: TRBJ2-7
clone_size: NA
v_call: TRBV7-3
d_call: NA
cdr3_nt: TGTGCCAGCAGCCTAATGCACTCCTCCTACGAGCAGTACTTC
cdr3_aa: CASSLMHSSYEQYF

j_call: TRBJ2-7
clone_size: NA
v_call: TRBV27
d_call: NA
cdr3_nt: TGTGCCAGCAAACCAGGAGGGGGGGTCGAAAACGCCTACGAGCAGTACTTC
cdr3_aa: CASKPGGGVENAYEQYF

j_call: TRBJ2-5
clone_size: NA
v_call: TRBV9
d_call: NA
cdr3_nt: TGTGCCAGCAGCGTAGGGAGACCCCTCTCTGCTCAAGAGACCCAGTACTTC
cdr3_aa: CASSVGRPLSAQETQYF

j_call: TRBJ1-3
clone_size: NA
v_call: TRBV7-8
d_call: NA
cdr3_nt: TGTGCCAGCATCTTGAACAGGTTATCGGGAAACACCATATATTTT
cdr3_aa: CASILNRLSGNTIYF

j_call: TRBJ1-5
clone_size: NA
v_call: TRBV4-3
d_call: TRBD1
cdr3_nt: TGCGCCAGCAGCCAAGAGAGACAGGGAAATTTTCAGCCCCAGCATTTT
cdr3_aa: CASSQERQGNFQPQHF

j_call: TRBJ2-2
clone_size: NA
v_call: TRBV29-1
d_call: TRBD1
cdr3_nt: TGCAGCGTCTACGGACAGGGGAGAGACAACACCGGGGAGCTGTTTTTT
cdr3_aa: CSVYGQGRDNTGELFF

j_call: TRBJ1-3
clone_size: NA
v_call: TRBV9
d_call: NA
cdr3_nt: TGTGCCAGCAGCCCCCGCGGGGGGCAATCTGGAAACACCATATATTTT
cdr3_aa: CASSPRGGQSGNTIYF

j_call: TRBJ1-1
clone_size: NA
v_call: TRBV7-2
d_call: NA
cdr3_nt: TGTGCCAGCAGCTTTAGAGGGTTGGGCCTGAACACTGAAGCTTTCTTT
cdr3_aa: CASSFRGLGLNTEAFF

j_call: TRBJ2-7
clone_size: NA
v_call: TRBV15
d_call: NA
cdr3_nt: TGTGCCACCAGCAGGGCACAGGGTAACTCCTACGAGCAGTACTTC
cdr3_aa: CATSRAQGNSYEQYF

j_call: TRBJ1-2
clone_size: NA
v_call: TRBV13
d_call: TRBD1
cdr3_nt: TGTGCCAGCAGCTTAAGCGGCGACAGGGAGGAAGGCTACACCTTC
cdr3_aa: CASSLSGDREEGYTF

j_call: TRBJ2-2
clone_size: once
v_call: TRBV5-1
d_call: TRBD2
cdr3_nt: TGCGCCAGCAGCTTGTCCCTAGCGGGGAACACCGGGGAGCTGTTTTTT
cdr3_aa: CASSLSLAGNTGELFF

j_call: TRBJ1-1
clone_size: NA
v_call: TRBV5-4
d_call: TRBD1
cdr3_nt: TGTGCCAGCAGCTCAATGGGACAGGCGAACACTGAAGCTTTCTTT
cdr3_aa: CASSSMGQANTEAFF

j_call: TRBJ2-5
clone_size: NA
v_call: TRBV7-6
d_call: NA
cdr3_nt: TGTGCCAGCAGCTGGAGGGAGCTCCAAGAGACCCAGTACTTC
cdr3_aa: CASSWRELQETQYF

j_call: TRBJ1-1
clone_size: NA
v_call: TRBV11-2
d_call: NA
cdr3_nt: TGTGCCAGCAGCTTAGGGGTGAGGGTCGCCCCCCCTACTGAAGCTTTCTTT
cdr3_aa: CASSLGVRVAPPTEAFF

j_call: TRBJ1-2
clone_size: NA
v_call: TRBV15
d_call: NA
cdr3_nt: TGTGCCACCAGCAGAGATTATAACGATTTAAGATTTAGTGGCTACACCTTC
cdr3_aa: CATSRDYNDLRFSGYTF

j_call: TRBJ1-2
clone_size: once
v_call: TRBV7-2
d_call: NA
cdr3_nt: TGTGCCAGCAGCCGACAGAACTATGGCTACACCTTC
cdr3_aa: CASSRQNYGYTF

j_call: TRBJ2-6
clone_size: NA
v_call: TRBV30
d_call: NA
cdr3_nt: TGTGCCTGGAGTGCGCCAGGGGACTCTGGGGCCAACGTCCTGACTTTC
cdr3_aa: CAWSAPGDSGANVLTF

j_call: TRBJ2-7
clone_size: NA
v_call: TRBV27
d_call: NA
cdr3_nt: TGTGCCAGCAGTTTGGGTCTCGGACAAGGGGGATCCTACGAGCAGTACTTC
cdr3_aa: CASSLGLGQGGSYEQYF

j_call: TRBJ1-1
clone_size: NA
v_call: TRBV7-9
d_call: TRBD1
cdr3_nt: TGTGCCAGCAGCTTTATATCAGGGGGCGCAAGGAACACTGAAGCTTTCTTT
cdr3_aa: CASSFISGGARNTEAFF

j_call: TRBJ1-1
clone_size: NA
v_call: TRBV6-1
d_call: NA
cdr3_nt: TGTGCCAGCAGTGAATGGGGCAAAGCTTGGAAAGGGGACACTGAAGCTTTCTTT
cdr3_aa: CASSEWGKAWKGDTEAFF

j_call: TRBJ2-5
clone_size: NA
v_call: TRBV4-1
d_call: NA
cdr3_nt: TGCGCCAGCAGCCAAGAAGCATACGGCGGCGACGAGACCCAGTACTTC
cdr3_aa: CASSQEAYGGDETQYF

j_call: TRBJ1-2
clone_size: few
v_call: TRBV14
d_call: TRBD1
cdr3_nt: TGTGCCAGCAGCCTCGAGCCGACAGGGGCAGGCTATGGCTACACCTTC
cdr3_aa: CASSLEPTGAGYGYTF

j_call: TRBJ2-5
clone_size: NA
v_call: TRBV10-3
d_call: TRBD1
cdr3_nt: TGTGCCATCAGACCCGGGACCGGGACAGGGGGAGAGACCCAGTACTTC
cdr3_aa: CAIRPGTGTGGETQYF

j_call: TRBJ1-6
clone_size: NA
v_call: TRBV6-6
d_call: TRBD1
cdr3_nt: TGTGCCAGCAGTCGATGGACAGGACCGAATTCACCCCTCCACTTT
cdr3_aa: CASSRWTGPNSPLHF

j_call: TRBJ2-2
clone_size: NA
v_call: TRBV27
d_call: TRBD1
cdr3_nt: TGTGCCAGCATCCAGAGAGGGGGCGACACCGGGGAGCTGTTTTTT
cdr3_aa: CASIQRGGDTGELFF

j_call: TRBJ1-1
clone_size: NA
v_call: TRBV7-2
d_call: TRBD1
cdr3_nt: TGTGCCAGCAGCCTAAGAAGACAGGGAACGAACACTGAAGCTTTCTTT
cdr3_aa: CASSLRRQGTNTEAFF

j_call: TRBJ2-5
clone_size: NA
v_call: TRBV7-9
d_call: TRBD2
cdr3_nt: TGTGCCAGCAGCCTCGGACTAGCGGGGTGGCAAGAGACCCAGTACTTC
cdr3_aa: CASSLGLAGWQETQYF

j_call: TRBJ2-2
clone_size: NA
v_call: TRBV9
d_call: TRBD1
cdr3_nt: TGTGCCAGCAGCGCTAGAACCAATCGGTGGGACAGGGGTCTCACCGGGGAGCTGTTTTTT
cdr3_aa: CASSARTNRWDRGLTGELFF

j_call: TRBJ1-2
clone_size: NA
v_call: TRBV29-1
d_call: NA
cdr3_nt: TGCAGCGCCCTAATGACAGATTATGGCTACACCTTC
cdr3_aa: CSALMTDYGYTF